The 24 T cell receptor beta chains below were found in one sample sequenced in a study of T cells in Graves' hyperthyroidism and ophthalmopathy. Amplification of TCR beta CDR3 regions used RNA as the template. The HTBI primer set served for first-round RT-PCR of the TCR CDR3. TCRdb reanalysed the multiplex PCR reads using MiXCR and keeps one entry per CDR3 protein. The sample has approximately 300,000 distinct CDR3 sequences; 15% to 20% are singletons. Sequences were obtained from blood. These receptors all come from a woman aged 55-69 years with Graves' ophthalmopathy.

The rearrangement links TRBV10-1 to TRBJ2-5; 8 bases match TRBD2. The CDR3 totals 14 residues. Germline V gives CDR1 WNHNN, CDR2 SYGVQD (reference sequence). V lost 5 bases to trimming and J lost 2 bases; unmatched junction nucleotides: 4. The CDR3 loop reads CASSSGGPQETQYF. The CDR3 DNA sequence: TGCGCCAGCAGTTCGGGAGGGCCTCAAGAGACCCAGTACTTC.

This chain connects TRBV6-2 or TRBV6-3 to TRBJ1-3; D is ambiguous. There are 10 residues in the CDR3. Germline CDR1 is MNHEY and CDR2 is SVGEGT. V lost 10 bases, J lost 8 bases, and 9 bases lay in between. The CDR3 spells CATYLDTIYF. DNA for the CDR3: TGTGCCACCTACCTGGACACCATATATTTT.

This clonotype was seen many times. The chain links TRBV27 to TRBJ2-7, with a tentative D call TRBD1 (5 bases). The V gene lost 4 bases and the J gene lost 2 bases, with 12 bases spanning the gap. The CDR3 runs 14 residues. CDR1 and CDR2 from the germline V gene are MNHEY and SMNVEV (reference sequence). The CDR3 region is CASSSQGRAYEQYF. CDR3 nucleotide sequence: TGTGCCAGCAGTTCTCAGGGTAGGGCCTACGAGCAGTACTTC.

V and J are TRBV18 and TRBJ1-5, with 7 bases fitting TRBD1. V dropped 4 bases and J dropped 5; count of bases not matched to a gene: 11. CDR3 length: 16 residues. Germline V gene sequence: CDR1 KGHSH, CDR2 LQKENI. CDR3 DNA sequence: TGTGCCAGCTCACAAATTTCCAGGGGGGACTATCAGCCCCAGCATTTT. Its protein product is CASSQISRGDYQPQHF. The full variable domain, completed using reference TRBV18 and TRBJ1-5, is NAGVMQNPRHLVRRRGQEARLRCSPMKGHSHVYWYRQLPEEGLKFMVYLQKENIIDESGMPKERFSAEFPKEGPSILRIQQVVRGDSAAYFCASSQISRGDYQPQHFGDGTRLSIL.

J is TRBJ2-5 and V is TRBV5-1; D is undetermined. The CDR3 is 14 amino acids. V was shortened by 0 bases and J by 2 bases, with 8 bases between the two germline ends. Germline CDR1 reads SGHRS; CDR2 reads YFSETQ. The CDR3 region is CASSLDAGQETQYF. CDR3 sequence (DNA): TGCGCCAGCAGCTTGGACGCCGGACAAGAGACCCAGTACTTC.

The CDR3 sequence is CASSPTTGVLNTEAFF. The DNA of the CDR3 is TGTGCCAGCAGCCCAACGACAGGGGTCTTGAACACTGAAGCTTTCTTT. The rearrangement joins TRBV7-2 to TRBJ1-1, with TRBD1 identical over 8 bases. The CDR3 is made up of 16 amino acids. After removal of 5 bases from V and 0 bases from J, the junction contained 8 bases not matched to a gene. Looked up from germline, CDR1 is SGHTA and CDR2 is FQGNSA.

There are many counts of this clonotype. This rearrangement joins TRBV7-2 to TRBJ2-1, with a tentative D call TRBD2 (6 bases). Germline V lookup: CDR1 SGHTA, CDR2 FQGNSA. V lost 3 bases to trimming and J lost 2 bases, with 8 bases between them. The CDR3 consists of 14 residues. The CDR3 sequence is CASSFTSTYNEQFF. The CDR3 region has the DNA TGTGCCAGCAGCTTTACTAGCACCTACAATGAGCAGTTCTTC.

In this sample, this clonotype turned up a few times. The chain is built from TRBV12-3 or TRBV12-4 and TRBJ2-7, with D unresolved. V lost 1 base and J 1 base, leaving 11 bases between the germline ends. There are 15 residues in the CDR3. DNA for the CDR3: TGTGCCAGCAGTTTAGATTTCACGGTTTCCTACGAGCAGTACTTC. As protein: CASSLDFTVSYEQYF.

The V gene is TRBV2, the J gene TRBJ2-5; 13 bases agree with TRBD2. The CDR3 has 16 residues. CDR1 SNHLY and CDR2 FYNNEI come from the germline V gene. V lost 6 bases to trimming and J lost 4 bases; unmatched junction nucleotides: 8. The CDR3 sequence is CASSLGLAGVSETQYF. In DNA, the CDR3 is TGTGCCAGCAGCCTCGGACTAGCGGGGGTTTCAGAGACCCAGTACTTC.

This clonotype was found many times. The chain carries TRBV5-1 and TRBJ1-2; 7 nucleotides agree with TRBD1. Germline CDR1 reads SGHRS; CDR2 reads YFSETQ. CDR3 length: 15 residues. Unmatched junction bases numbered 8, after V lost 4 bases and J lost 2 bases. CDR3 bases: TGCGCCAGCAGCCCTGGGACAGTAGCGAACTATGGCTACACCTTC. This sequence encodes CASSPGTVANYGYTF.

The chain recombines TRBV12-3 or TRBV12-4 with TRBJ2-2; 11 bases match TRBD1. This CDR3 has 19 amino acids. V was clipped by 4 bases and J by 4 bases; unmatched bases: 14. The CDR3 loop is CASSSGDSGQGVVTGELFF. The CDR3 region has the DNA TGTGCCAGCAGTTCCGGGGATTCGGGACAGGGGGTGGTCACCGGGGAGCTGTTTTTT.

The chain combines TRBV3-1 with TRBJ2-5, with D tentatively TRBD1 (7 bases). Germline CDR1 reads LGHDT; CDR2 reads YNNKEL (reference sequence). The CDR3 runs 14 residues. V dropped 5 bases and J dropped 2 bases, with 12 bases sitting between them. The CDR3 reads CASSGRDRQETQYF. CDR3 DNA: TGTGCCAGCAGCGGGCGGGACAGACAAGAGACCCAGTACTTC.

The chain has TRBV5-1 and TRBJ1-1; D not certain. The CDR3 contains 16 residues. Germline CDR1 and CDR2: SGHRS and YFSETQ. V lost 3 bases, J lost 4 bases, and 19 bases lay in between. The CDR3 protein is CASSYRPPGSGTEAFF. The CDR3 DNA sequence: TGCGCCAGCAGCTACCGGCCCCCGGGTTCTGGCACTGAAGCTTTCTTT.

The V call is TRBV2, the J call TRBJ1-4; possibly TRBD1 for D (6 bases). Deletions cut 5 bases from V and 4 bases from J, with 11 bases between. Germline CDR1 SNHLY, CDR2 FYNNEI. This CDR3 region has 14 residues. CDR3 amino acids: CASSLQGNNEKLFF. The CDR3 nucleotides read TGTGCCAGCAGTTTACAGGGAAATAATGAAAAACTGTTTTTT.

The chain recombines TRBV19 with TRBJ1-5; 8 nucleotides agree with TRBD1. CDR1 is LNHDA, CDR2 SQIVND, per germline (reference sequence). This CDR3 has 14 residues. V lost 2 bases, J lost 7 bases, and 4 bases stayed unmatched. The CDR3 DNA reads as TGTGCCAGTAGTATATCAGGGGGCAGACAGCCCCAGCATTTT. It encodes CASSISGGRQPQHF.

Ten or more counts support this clonotype. The J gene is TRBJ2-7, the V gene TRBV28; 8 bases agree with TRBD2. In germline, CDR1 is MDHEN, CDR2 SYDVKM. This CDR3 spans 15 amino acids. J was trimmed by 6 bases and V by 5 bases; bases with no gene match: 12. The CDR3: CASSPPGGRFFEQYF. The CDR3 DNA follows: TGTGCCAGCAGTCCGCCGGGGGGGCGTTTTTTCGAGCAGTACTTC.

This clonotype has ten or more counts. The rearrangement uses TRBV5-8 and TRBJ1-2; no clear D gene. In germline, CDR1 is SGHTS, CDR2 YDEGEE. The ends were cut back, 5 bases at V and 2 bases at J, with 7 bases in the middle. The CDR3 is made up of 12 amino acids. CDR3 nucleotide sequence: TGTGCCAGCAGGCGATCCAACTATGGCTACACCTTC. It codes for CASRRSNYGYTF.

The chain joins TRBV19 to TRBJ1-2; D possibly corresponds to TRBD1 (6 bases). V was shortened by 6 bases and J by 1 base, with 18 bases between the two germline ends. The germline CDR1 and CDR2 sequences are LNHDA and SQIVND (reference sequence). The CDR3 runs 16 residues. CDR3 protein: CASSWGAAGDNYGYTF. In DNA, the CDR3 is TGTGCCAGTAGCTGGGGGGCCGCTGGGGATAACTATGGCTACACCTTC.

This clonotype was detected only once. The chain joins TRBV19 to TRBJ1-5, with TRBD1 matching over 9 bases. This CDR3 has 14 residues. The J segment lost 6 bases and the V segment lost 5 bases, leaving 5 bases of the junction unmatched. Germline CDR1 and CDR2: LNHDA and SQIVND (reference sequence). In nucleotides, the CDR3 is TGTGCCAGTAGTCAACAGGGGGCGATTCAGCCCCAGCATTTT. Translating it yields CASSQQGAIQPQHF.

Regarding this clonotype: An end of the junction does not agree with germline; a read error may underlie this. This chain's CDR3 is CASTQGNYDYTF. The CDR3 DNA reads as TGTGCCAGCACCCAGGGCAACTATGACTACACCTTC. The chain links TRBV28 to TRBJ1-2; a possible D gene is TRBD1 (5 bases). The CDR3 extends over 12 amino acids. In germline, CDR1 is MDHEN, CDR2 SYDVKM.

To note about this clonotype: This could be a read error, since a much larger clone is one nucleotide away. V and J are TRBV20-1 and TRBJ1-2; no clear D. Trimming removed 7 bases at V and 6 bases at J, with 15 bases between. Germline CDR1 and CDR2: DFQATT and SNEGSKA (reference sequence). This CDR3 region has 12 residues. CDR3 DNA: TGCAGTGTTAGTCTGGAGGGAGATGGCTACACCTTC. This codes for CSVSLEGDGYTF.

This clonotype was recorded at least ten times. The chain combines TRBV7-3 with TRBJ2-1, with a weak D call TRBD1 (5 bases). CDR1 and CDR2 from the germline V gene are SGHTA and FQGTGA. The CDR3 consists of 13 residues. V was clipped by 8 bases and J by 1 base, with 9 bases between them. CDR3 amino acids: CASAGPSYNEQFF. In DNA, the CDR3 is TGTGCCAGCGCAGGGCCGTCCTACAATGAGCAGTTCTTC.

The V and J genes are TRBV19 and TRBJ2-6; a weak D match, TRBD2 (6 bases). Trimming pared 3 bases from V and 0 bases from J, leaving 15 bases between. From germline, CDR1 is LNHDA and CDR2 SQIVND (reference sequence). CDR3 size: 18 residues. In DNA, the CDR3 is TGTGCCAGTAGTATCCTGCAGGGACTTGGCTCTGGGGCCAACGTCCTGACTTTC. It codes for CASSILQGLGSGANVLTF.

This clonotype was observed at least ten times. The V gene is TRBV20-1, the J gene TRBJ2-7, with unresolved D. The V gene lost 4 bases and the J gene lost 2 bases, with 12 bases spanning the gap. The length of the CDR3 is 13 residues. Germline V gene lookup returns CDR1 DFQATT and CDR2 SNEGSKA (reference sequence). CDR3 residues: CSAKRPTTYEQYF. CDR3 nucleotide sequence: TGCAGTGCTAAAAGACCCACGACCTACGAGCAGTACTTC.